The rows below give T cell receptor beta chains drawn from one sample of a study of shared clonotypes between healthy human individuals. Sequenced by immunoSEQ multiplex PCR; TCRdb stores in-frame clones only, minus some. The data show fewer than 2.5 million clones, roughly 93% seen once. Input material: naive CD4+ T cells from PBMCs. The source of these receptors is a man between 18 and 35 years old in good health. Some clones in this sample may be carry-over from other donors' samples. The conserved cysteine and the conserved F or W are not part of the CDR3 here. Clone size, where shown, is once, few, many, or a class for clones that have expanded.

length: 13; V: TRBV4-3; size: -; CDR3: ASSQARWGNYGYT
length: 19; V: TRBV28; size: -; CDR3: ASSLNIGRGKGRESTDTQY
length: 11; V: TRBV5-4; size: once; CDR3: ASSLAGFGELF
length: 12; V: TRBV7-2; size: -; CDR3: ASSLGRYQETQY
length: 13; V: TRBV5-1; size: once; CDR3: ASSTGLQNTGELF
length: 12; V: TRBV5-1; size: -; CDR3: ASSLAAGGNEQF
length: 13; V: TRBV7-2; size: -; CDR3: ASSPGQGRNTEAF
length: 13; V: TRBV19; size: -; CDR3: ASSMSRGRNYGYT
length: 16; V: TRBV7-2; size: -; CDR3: ASSLVPGDRGRRETQY
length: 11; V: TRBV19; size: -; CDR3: ASHRQGAGELF
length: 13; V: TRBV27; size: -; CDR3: ASSLQGASVYGYT
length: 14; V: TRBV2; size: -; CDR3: ASSDSSGTGNTEAF
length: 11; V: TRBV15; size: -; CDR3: ATSGRENEKLF
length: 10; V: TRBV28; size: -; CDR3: ASSLGFNEQF
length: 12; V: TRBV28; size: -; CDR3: ASSHGLAVYEQY
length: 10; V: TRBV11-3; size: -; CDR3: ASSLHGHEQY
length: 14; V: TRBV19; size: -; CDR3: ASSIPGLAGDYEQY
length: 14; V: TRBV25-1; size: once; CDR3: ASSEFRGPHTGELF
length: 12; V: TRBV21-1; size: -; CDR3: ASSKGGQGHEQY
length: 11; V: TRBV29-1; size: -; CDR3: SVLSSAYNEQF
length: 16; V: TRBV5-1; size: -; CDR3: ASSLSPPDRGLSYEQY
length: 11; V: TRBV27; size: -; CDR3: ASSPTGGDGYT
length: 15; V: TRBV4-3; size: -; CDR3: ASSPRDRSSGANVLT
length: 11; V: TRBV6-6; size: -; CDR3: ASRDRGSETQY
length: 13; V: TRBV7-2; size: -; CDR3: ASSPEGLNNQPQH
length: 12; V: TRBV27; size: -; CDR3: ANGGRGSTDTQY
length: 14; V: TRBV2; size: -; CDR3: ASREGLAGGAGEQF
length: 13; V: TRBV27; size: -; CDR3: ASSRGREVTYEQY
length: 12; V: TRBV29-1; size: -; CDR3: SVSGGAGNQPQH
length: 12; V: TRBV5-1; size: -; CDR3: ASSPAEVNYGYT
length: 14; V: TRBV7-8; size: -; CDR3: ASSPHPETGPWGYT
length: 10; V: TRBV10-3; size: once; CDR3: AIAEWGNEQF
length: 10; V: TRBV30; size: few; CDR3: AWSSGITEAF
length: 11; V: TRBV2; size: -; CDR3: ASSGTAKNIQY
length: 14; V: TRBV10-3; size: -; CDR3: AIRGAGTGADNEQF